The 26 T cell receptor beta chains listed next were all sequenced from one sample in a study of T cell responses to AZD1222 COVID-19 vaccine. TCRdb's table, derived via immunoSEQ multiplex PCR, lists solely in-frame clones and lacks some. Of about 97,000 clones in the sample, around 89% were seen once. The source was peripheral blood, collected on day 0 of AZD1222 vaccination. These TCRs come from an adult in good health.

This chain joins TRBV6-4 and TRBJ2-1, with 10 positions matching TRBD2. CDR3 length equals 19 residues. Germline-derived CDR1 and CDR2 are MRHNA and SNTAGT. J gave up 0 bases and V 10 bases, and 18 bases lay outside the gene matches. Written as DNA, the CDR3 is TGTGCCAACCGCCGGGACAGAGACGGGACTAGCGCCTCCTACAATGAGCAGTTCTTC. This sequence encodes CANRRDRDGTSASYNEQFF.

This clone was seen only once. The rearrangement uses TRBV7-2 and TRBJ2-7; D possibly corresponds to TRBD2 (5 bases). CDR3 size: 16 residues. Trimming stripped 6 bases from V and 3 bases from J, with 21 bases between. Germline V lookup: CDR1 SGHTA, CDR2 FQGNSA. The CDR3: CASSNLNRAGSYEQYF. The CDR3 DNA reads TGTGCCAGCAGTAACCTAAACCGGGCTGGGAGCTACGAGCAGTACTTC.

V usage is TRBV2 and J usage is TRBJ2-6; 9 nucleotides line up with TRBD1. This CDR3 comprises 15 residues. CDR1 is SNHLY, CDR2 FYNNEI, per germline. J lost 3 bases, V lost 8 bases, and 5 bases had no gene match. CDR3 protein: CASYTGGSGANVLTF. The CDR3 DNA reads as TGTGCCAGCTATACAGGGGGCAGTGGGGCCAACGTCCTGACTTTC. The full variable domain, with the rest looked up from reference TRBV2 and TRBJ2-6, is EPEVTQTPSHQVTQMGQEVILRCVPISNHLYFYWYRQILGQKVEFLVSFYNNEISEKSEIFDDQFSVERPDGSNFTLKIRSTKLEDSAMYFCASYTGGSGANVLTFGAGSRLTVL.

The J gene is TRBJ2-3, the V gene TRBV18, with D hard to call. Germline values: CDR1 KGHSH, CDR2 LQKENI. The CDR3 loop spans 14 amino acids. Trimming stripped 2 bases from V and 0 bases from J, with 6 bases between. The CDR3 DNA follows: TGTGCCAGCTCACCAGTAACTAGCACAGATACGCAGTATTTT. Its protein product is CASSPVTSTDTQYF.

The chain has TRBV28 and TRBJ1-2; TRBD1 aligns across 8 bases. V shed 6 bases, J shed 3 bases, and the junction held 6 bases outside the gene matches. The CDR3 contains 14 residues. Germline CDR1 reads MDHEN; CDR2 reads SYDVKM. The DNA for the CDR3 is TGTGCCAGCAGGTCAGGGGGCGCGGACTATGGCTACACCTTC. It codes for CASRSGGADYGYTF.

The rearrangement joins TRBV29-1 to TRBJ2-2; D possibly corresponds to TRBD2 (5 bases). Trimming pared 6 bases from V and 8 bases from J, leaving 19 bases between. The CDR3 loop spans 14 amino acids. Germline values: CDR1 SQVTM, CDR2 ANQGSEA. CDR3 sequence (DNA): TGCAGCGTGTCCACTAGTTGGGGTTTGGGGGAGCTGTTTTTT. Protein: CSVSTSWGLGELFF.

The chain has TRBV5-1 and TRBJ2-2; tentatively, D is TRBD1 or TRBD2 (5 bases each). Germline CDR1 is SGHRS and CDR2 is YFSETQ. The CDR3 covers 15 residues. Trimming shortened V by 2 bases and J by 2 bases, and 10 bases separated the two germline ends. DNA for the CDR3: TGCGCCAGCAGCTTAGAGGGGCTAAACACCGGGGAGCTGTTTTTT. Protein: CASSLEGLNTGELFF.

The chain is built from TRBV18 and TRBJ2-2; TRBD2 might be the D (6 bases). V gave up 4 bases and J gave up 2 bases, with 14 bases separating them. The germline V gene has CDR1 KGHSH and CDR2 LQKENI. The CDR3 has 16 amino acids. CDR3 residues: CASSLSGGYNTGELFF. CDR3 in DNA: TGTGCCAGCTCACTATCCGGGGGATATAACACCGGGGAGCTGTTTTTT.

The chain recombines TRBV7-9 with TRBJ2-1; D is ambiguous. The V end was cut by 0 bases, the J end by 6 bases, with 9 bases between. Germline CDR1 is SEHNR and CDR2 is FQNEAQ (reference sequence). This CDR3 spans 14 amino acids. CDR3 residues: CASSLAWALNEQFF. The CDR3 bases are TGTGCCAGCAGCTTAGCGTGGGCTCTCAATGAGCAGTTCTTC.

This clone was seen just once. This sequence joins TRBV5-5 and TRBJ2-1; D is ambiguous. Germline-derived CDR1 and CDR2 are SGHKS and YYEKEE (reference sequence). The germline V and J ends were trimmed by 0 bases and 4 bases, with 11 bases remaining between them. The CDR3 has 15 residues. This CDR3 reads CASSLGGRIYNEQFF. As DNA, the CDR3 is TGTGCCAGCAGCTTGGGCGGCAGGATATACAATGAGCAGTTCTTC.

This clone was observed a few times. CDR3 region: CASSVGQGNIQYF. The CDR3 DNA sequence: TGTGCCAGCAGCGTAGGCCAGGGGAACATTCAGTACTTC. V and J are TRBV9 and TRBJ2-4; a possible D gene is TRBD1 (6 bases). Per the germline V gene, CDR1 is SGDLS and CDR2 is YYNGEE. V gave up 0 bases and J gave up 7 bases, with 8 bases separating them. This CDR3 has 13 amino acids. The full variable domain, rest sourced from reference TRBV9 and TRBJ2-4, is DSGVTQTPKHLITATGQRVTLRCSPRSGDLSVYWYQQSLDQGLQFLIQYYNGEERAKGNILERFSAQQFPDLHSELNLSSLELGDSALYFCASSVGQGNIQYFGAGTRLSVL.

This clone appeared a single time. This chain joins TRBV12-3 or TRBV12-4 and TRBJ2-1; D not resolved. Trimming took off 6 bases at V and 6 bases at J, with 3 bases between the two ends. This CDR3 has 10 amino acids. The CDR3 region is CASSLNEQFF. In nucleotides, the CDR3 is TGTGCCAGCAGCCTCAATGAGCAGTTCTTC.

The chain uses TRBV5-1 and TRBJ1-2, with D possibly matching TRBD1 (5 bases). CDR1 is SGHRS and CDR2 is YFSETQ in the germline V gene. The CDR3 totals 13 residues. Trimming shortened V by 4 bases and J by 3 bases, and 10 bases separated the two germline ends. This CDR3 is CASSTRDDYGYTF. CDR3 DNA: TGCGCCAGCAGCACCCGGGACGACTATGGCTACACCTTC. The whole variable domain, filled in from reference TRBV5-1 and TRBJ1-2, reads KAGVTQTPRYLIKTRGQQVTLSCSPISGHRSVSWYQQTPGQGLQFLFEYFSETQRNKGNFPGRFSGRQFSNSRSEMNVSTLELGDSALYLCASSTRDDYGYTFGSGTRLTVV.

V and J are TRBV12-2 and TRBJ1-6. TRBV12-2 is shown as a pseudogene. The CDR3 length is 15 residues. CDR3 loop: CASRHIGIYNSPLHF. CDR3 coding DNA: TGTGCAAGTCGACACATCGGAATCTATAATTCACCCCTCCACTTT.

This clone occurred a few times. DNA for the CDR3: TGTGCCACCAGTCGAGGACAGGGCTTTGAGCAGTTCTTC. Translation: CATSRGQGFEQFF. The chain has TRBV24-1 and TRBJ2-1; 8 bases map to TRBD1. Trimming at V came to 6 bases and at J to 9 bases, leaving 6 bases not matched to a gene. From germline, CDR1 is KGHDR and CDR2 SFDVKD. This CDR3 spans 13 amino acids.

The chain uses TRBV18 and TRBJ2-1, with D tentatively TRBD2 (5 bases). Trimming removed 5 bases at V and 0 bases at J, with 11 bases between. Per the germline V gene, CDR1 is KGHSH and CDR2 is LQKENI. The CDR3 is 15 amino acids. This CDR3 reads CASSERRSSYNEQFF. The CDR3 DNA reads TGTGCCAGCTCAGAGCGGCGTAGCTCCTACAATGAGCAGTTCTTC. Full variable domain (outside the CDR3, taken from reference TRBV18 and TRBJ2-1): NAGVMQNPRHLVRRRGQEARLRCSPMKGHSHVYWYRQLPEEGLKFMVYLQKENIIDESGMPKERFSAEFPKEGPSILRIQQVVRGDSAAYFCASSERRSSYNEQFFGPGTRLTVL.

J is TRBJ2-1 and V is TRBV29-1; 10 positions agree with TRBD2. The CDR3 has 14 residues. The J segment lost 3 bases and the V segment lost 6 bases, leaving 5 bases of the junction unmatched. Germline CDR1 and CDR2: SQVTM and ANQGSEA. CDR3 sequence: CSVVLAGNYNEQFF. The DNA of the CDR3 is TGCAGCGTGGTACTAGCGGGAAACTACAATGAGCAGTTCTTC.

The V call is TRBV9, the J call TRBJ1-1; D call uncertain. Germline assignment: CDR1 SGDLS and CDR2 YYNGEE. V was shortened by 0 bases and J by 0 bases, with 12 bases between the two germline ends. The CDR3 spans 16 residues. The CDR3 spells CASSVVPPPVNTEAFF. Written as DNA, the CDR3 is TGTGCCAGCAGCGTAGTACCCCCCCCGGTGAACACTGAAGCTTTCTTT. Filled out from reference TRBV9 and TRBJ1-1, the complete variable domain reads DSGVTQTPKHLITATGQRVTLRCSPRSGDLSVYWYQQSLDQGLQFLIQYYNGEERAKGNILERFSAQQFPDLHSELNLSSLELGDSALYFCASSVVPPPVNTEAFFGQGTRLTVV.

The rearrangement joins TRBV24-1 to TRBJ1-2, with TRBD1 matching 9 bases. Germline V gene data show CDR1 as KGHDR and CDR2 as SFDVKD. Germline trimming cut 1 base from V and 8 bases from J; bases unmatched to any gene: 10. CDR3 length: 16 amino acids. The CDR3 DNA reads TGTGCCACCAGTGATTTCACAATTAAGGACAGGGGCGGCTACACCTTC. Translating it yields CATSDFTIKDRGGYTF.

The chain has TRBV7-3 and TRBJ2-3, with 7 bases aligning to TRBD2. Germline V gene sequence: CDR1 SGHTA, CDR2 FQGTGA. This CDR3 spans 15 amino acids. V shed 2 bases and J 1 base; nucleotides not matched to a gene: 3. CDR3 sequence: CASSLGGSGTDTQYF. CDR3 in DNA: TGTGCCAGCAGCTTAGGCGGGAGTGGCACAGATACGCAGTATTTT.

CDR3 region: CASSPRQGSGNTIYF. CDR3 DNA: TGTGCCAGCTCACCACGGCAGGGCTCTGGAAACACCATATATTTT. The rearrangement joins TRBV18 to TRBJ1-3; weak D call: TRBD1 (5 bases). V lost 1 base and J lost 0, with 7 bases in between. The CDR3 runs to 15 residues. CDR1 KGHSH and CDR2 LQKENI come from the germline V gene. Full variable domain (rest looked up from reference TRBV18 and TRBJ1-3): NAGVMQNPRHLVRRRGQEARLRCSPMKGHSHVYWYRQLPEEGLKFMVYLQKENIIDESGMPKERFSAEFPKEGPSILRIQQVVRGDSAAYFCASSPRQGSGNTIYFGEGSWLTVV.

The rearrangement uses TRBV4-1 and TRBJ1-5; 7 nucleotides agree with TRBD1. V lost 0 bases to trimming and J lost 1 base; unmatched junction nucleotides: 9. Germline V gives CDR1 MGHRA, CDR2 YSYEKL. There are 18 residues in the CDR3. The CDR3 protein is CASSQDRRTGQSNQPQHF. In nucleotides, the CDR3 is TGCGCCAGCAGCCAAGATCGCCGGACAGGACAAAGCAATCAGCCCCAGCATTTT.

In nucleotides, the CDR3 is TGTGCCAGCAGTTACTCTCGGAACTATGGCTACACCTTC. Residues: CASSYSRNYGYTF. The chain recombines TRBV6-5 with TRBJ1-2; no firm D call. Trimming took 0 bases from V and 2 from J, leaving 4 bases between them. Germline V gene lookup returns CDR1 MNHEY and CDR2 SVGAGI. CDR3 size: 13 residues.

The chain has TRBV3-1 (or the pseudogene TRBV3-2) and TRBJ1-6; D is perhaps TRBD1 (5 bases). From germline, CDR1 is LGHDT and CDR2 YNNKEL (reference sequence). The CDR3 consists of 14 residues. The germline V and J ends were trimmed by 2 bases and 5 bases, with 7 bases remaining between them. Written as DNA, the CDR3 is TGTGCCAGCAGCCAATCGGGGCATAATTCACCCCTCCACTTT. This gives the protein CASSQSGHNSPLHF.

The rearrangement uses TRBV28 and TRBJ2-2, with 10 bases aligning to TRBD2. The germline V gene encodes CDR1 MDHEN and CDR2 SYDVKM. Trimming cost V 5 bases and J 7 bases; bases outside gene matches: 10. The CDR3 contains 16 residues. The CDR3 is CASSPPSGRAFGELFF. The DNA of the CDR3 is TGTGCCAGCAGTCCGCCCAGCGGGAGGGCCTTCGGGGAGCTGTTTTTT.

This clone has a handful of counts. CDR3 in amino acids: CASSLLPGQGFYEQYF. Written as DNA, the CDR3 is TGTGCCAGCAGCCTTTTACCGGGACAGGGCTTCTACGAGCAGTACTTC. The chain links TRBV4-2 to TRBJ2-7; 9 bases agree with TRBD1. V lost 4 bases and J lost 3; bases outside the gene matches: 10. The CDR3 length is 16 residues. From germline, CDR1 is LGHNA and CDR2 YNFKEQ.